Sequencing of this T cell receptor (beta chain) was carried out in a study of T-cell memory formation after mild COVID-19. Study-wide context: In these data, TCR clusters were largely donor specific.

Libraries for TCRalpha and TCRbeta carried sample barcodes and unique molecular identifiers via 5'RACE. Each CDR3 protein is one row after TCRdb ran MiXCR on the 5' RACE reads. The sample carries approximately 400,000 distinct CDR3 sequences, more than 20% recorded once. Study-wide points: Some responding clones appeared in pre-infection memory, suggesting cross-reactive memory joined.

With 7 bases clipped from V and 4 bases from J, the junction kept 15 bases outside the gene matches. CDR3 length: 17 residues. Details on this clonotype: What it binds is not known.

The receptor was isolated from an adult woman who had mild COVID-19 (a few samples of this study predate the infection). Cell type and time point are not known. Material for sequencing was PBMCs or a T cell subset sorted from them (not recorded which). The genes are TRBV12-3 or TRBV12-4 and TRBJ2-7; 11 nucleotides match TRBD1. The CDR3 is CASTQSAGQGDRYEQYF. The CDR3 DNA reads as TGTGCCAGCACCCAGTCCGCGGGACAGGGGGATCGGTACGAGCAGTACTTC.